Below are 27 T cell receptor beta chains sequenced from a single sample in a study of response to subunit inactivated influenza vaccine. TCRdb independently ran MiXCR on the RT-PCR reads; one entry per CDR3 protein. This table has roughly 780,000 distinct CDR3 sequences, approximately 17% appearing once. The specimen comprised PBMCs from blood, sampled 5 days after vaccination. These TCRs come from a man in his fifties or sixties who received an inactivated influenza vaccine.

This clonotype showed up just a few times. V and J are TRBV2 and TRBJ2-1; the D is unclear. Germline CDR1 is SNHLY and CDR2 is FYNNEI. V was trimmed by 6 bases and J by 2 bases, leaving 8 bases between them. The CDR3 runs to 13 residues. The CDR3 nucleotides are TGTGCCAGCAGCGGACGTACCTACAATGAGCAGTTCTTC. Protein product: CASSGRTYNEQFF.

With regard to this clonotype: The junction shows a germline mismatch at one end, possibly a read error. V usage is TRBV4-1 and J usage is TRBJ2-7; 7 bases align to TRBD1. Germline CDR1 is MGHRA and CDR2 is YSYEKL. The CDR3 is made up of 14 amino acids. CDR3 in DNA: TGCGTCAGCAGCCCCGGACAGGTTCCCTACGAGCAGTACTTC. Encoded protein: CVSSPGQVPYEQYF.

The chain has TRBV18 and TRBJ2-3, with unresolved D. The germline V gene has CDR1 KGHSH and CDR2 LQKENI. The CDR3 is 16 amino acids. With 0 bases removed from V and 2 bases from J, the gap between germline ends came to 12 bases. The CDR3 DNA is TGTGCCAGCTCACCACCGAGGTTTGGCTACACAGATACGCAGTATTTT. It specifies CASSPPRFGYTDTQYF.

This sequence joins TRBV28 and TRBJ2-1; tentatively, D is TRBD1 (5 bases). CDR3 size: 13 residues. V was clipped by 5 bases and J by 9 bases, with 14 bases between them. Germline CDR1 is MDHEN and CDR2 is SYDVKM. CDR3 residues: CASSNHRWGEQFF. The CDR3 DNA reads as TGTGCCAGCAGTAACCACAGGTGGGGTGAGCAGTTCTTC.

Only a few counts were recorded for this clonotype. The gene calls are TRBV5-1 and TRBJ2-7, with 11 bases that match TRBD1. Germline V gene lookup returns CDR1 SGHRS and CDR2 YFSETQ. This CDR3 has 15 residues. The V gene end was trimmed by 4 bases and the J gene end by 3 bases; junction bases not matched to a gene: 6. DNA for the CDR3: TGCGCCAGCAGCAATACTGGGACAGGGGGCTACGAGCAGTACTTC. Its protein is CASSNTGTGGYEQYF.

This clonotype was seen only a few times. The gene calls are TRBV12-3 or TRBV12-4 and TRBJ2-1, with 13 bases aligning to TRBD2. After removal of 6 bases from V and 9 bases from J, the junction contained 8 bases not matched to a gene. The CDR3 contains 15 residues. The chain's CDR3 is CASRNGLAGALEQFF. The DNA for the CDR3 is TGTGCCAGCAGGAACGGACTAGCGGGAGCCCTTGAGCAGTTCTTC.

For the CDR3, the DNA is TGTGCCAGCAGTTTCCTCACCGGGACAGGGGGTTCCTATGGCTACACCTTC. Encoded protein: CASSFLTGTGGSYGYTF. The chain couples TRBV27 to TRBJ1-2; TRBD1 matches 11 bases. Germline V CDR1 and CDR2: MNHEY, SMNVEV (reference sequence). The CDR3 runs to 17 residues. With 3 bases clipped from V and 4 bases from J, the junction kept 10 bases outside the gene matches.

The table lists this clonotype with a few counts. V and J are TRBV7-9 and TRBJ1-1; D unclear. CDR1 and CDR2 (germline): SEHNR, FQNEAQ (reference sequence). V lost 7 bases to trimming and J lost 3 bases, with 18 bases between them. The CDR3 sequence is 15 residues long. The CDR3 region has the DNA TGTGCCAGCATCGTCGGCCTGAACGGGGACACTGAAGCTTTCTTT. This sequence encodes CASIVGLNGDTEAFF.

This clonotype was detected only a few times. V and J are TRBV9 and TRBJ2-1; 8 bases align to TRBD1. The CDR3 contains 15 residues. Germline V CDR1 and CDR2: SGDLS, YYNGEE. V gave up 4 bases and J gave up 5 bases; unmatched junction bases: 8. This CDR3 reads CASSIGQGPDNEQFF. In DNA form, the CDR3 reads TGTGCCAGCAGCATCGGACAGGGACCTGACAATGAGCAGTTCTTC. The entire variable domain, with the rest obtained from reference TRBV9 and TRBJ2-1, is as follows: DSGVTQTPKHLITATGQRVTLRCSPRSGDLSVYWYQQSLDQGLQFLIQYYNGEERAKGNILERFSAQQFPDLHSELNLSSLELGDSALYFCASSIGQGPDNEQFFGPGTRLTVL.

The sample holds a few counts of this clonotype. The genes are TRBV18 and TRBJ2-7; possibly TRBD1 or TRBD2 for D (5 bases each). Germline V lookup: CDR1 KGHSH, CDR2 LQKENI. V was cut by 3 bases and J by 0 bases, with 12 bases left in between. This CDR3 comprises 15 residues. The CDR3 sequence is CASSPLGDGSYEQYF. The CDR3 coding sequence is TGTGCCAGCTCACCTTTGGGGGACGGCTCCTACGAGCAGTACTTC.

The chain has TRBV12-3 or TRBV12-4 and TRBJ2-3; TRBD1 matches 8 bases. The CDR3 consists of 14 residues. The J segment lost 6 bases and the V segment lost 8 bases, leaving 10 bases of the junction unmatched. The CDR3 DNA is TGTGCCAGCTCCCCCGGACAGGGTTGGGATACGCAGTATTTT. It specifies CASSPGQGWDTQYF.

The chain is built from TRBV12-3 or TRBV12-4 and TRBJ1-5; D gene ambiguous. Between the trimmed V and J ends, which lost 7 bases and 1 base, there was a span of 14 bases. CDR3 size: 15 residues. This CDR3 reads CASKLSTFSNQPQHF. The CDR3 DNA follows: TGTGCCAGCAAATTATCGACCTTCAGCAATCAGCCCCAGCATTTT.

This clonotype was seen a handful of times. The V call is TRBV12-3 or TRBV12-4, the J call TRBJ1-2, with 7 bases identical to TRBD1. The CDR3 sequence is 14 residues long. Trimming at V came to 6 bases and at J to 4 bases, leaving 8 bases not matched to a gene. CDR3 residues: CASSRQGQGYGYTF. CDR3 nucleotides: TGTGCCAGCAGCAGACAGGGTCAGGGCTATGGCTACACCTTC.

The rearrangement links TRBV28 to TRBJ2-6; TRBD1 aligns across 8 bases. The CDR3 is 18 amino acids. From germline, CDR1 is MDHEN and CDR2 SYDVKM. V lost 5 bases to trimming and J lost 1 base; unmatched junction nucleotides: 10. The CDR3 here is CASSPSGQGKSGANVLTF. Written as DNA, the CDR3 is TGTGCCAGCAGTCCATCAGGACAGGGAAAGTCTGGGGCCAACGTCCTGACTTTC.

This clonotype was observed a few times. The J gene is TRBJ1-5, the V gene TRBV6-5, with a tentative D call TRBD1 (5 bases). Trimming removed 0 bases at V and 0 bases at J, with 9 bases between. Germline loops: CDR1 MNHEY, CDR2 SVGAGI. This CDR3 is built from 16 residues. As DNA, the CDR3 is TGTGCCAGCAGTTACTCGTGGGGGGGTAGCAATCAGCCCCAGCATTTT. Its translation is CASSYSWGGSNQPQHF.

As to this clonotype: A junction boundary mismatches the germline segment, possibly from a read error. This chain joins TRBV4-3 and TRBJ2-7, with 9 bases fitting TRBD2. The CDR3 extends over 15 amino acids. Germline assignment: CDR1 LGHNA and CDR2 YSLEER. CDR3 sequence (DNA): TGCGCCAGCAGCCAAGGACTAGCGGACCACTACGACCAGTACTTC. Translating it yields CASSQGLADHYDQYF.

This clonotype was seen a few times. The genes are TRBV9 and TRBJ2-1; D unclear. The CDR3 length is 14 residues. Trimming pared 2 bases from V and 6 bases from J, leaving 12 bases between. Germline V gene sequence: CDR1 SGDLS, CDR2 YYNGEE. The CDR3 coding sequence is TGTGCCAGCAGCGTTCAGGCGGCAAGCAATGAGCAGTTCTTC. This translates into CASSVQAASNEQFF.

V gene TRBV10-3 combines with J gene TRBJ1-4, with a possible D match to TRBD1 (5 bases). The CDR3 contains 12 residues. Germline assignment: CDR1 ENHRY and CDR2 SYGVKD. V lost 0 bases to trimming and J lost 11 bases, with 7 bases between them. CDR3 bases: TGTGCCATCAGTGAGTCGGGGGGGAAACTGTTTTTT. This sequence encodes CAISESGGKLFF.

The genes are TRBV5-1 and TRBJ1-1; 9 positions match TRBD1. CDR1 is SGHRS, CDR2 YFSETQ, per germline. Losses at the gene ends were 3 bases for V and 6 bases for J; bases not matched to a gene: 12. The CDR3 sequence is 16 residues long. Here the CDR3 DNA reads TGCGCCAGCAGCTCCGGGACAGGGACCTCAACGGCTGAAGCTTTCTTT. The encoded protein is CASSSGTGTSTAEAFF.

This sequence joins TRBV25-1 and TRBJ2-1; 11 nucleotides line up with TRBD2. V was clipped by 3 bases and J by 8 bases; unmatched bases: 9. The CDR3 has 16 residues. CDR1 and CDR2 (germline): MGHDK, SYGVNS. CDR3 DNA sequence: TGTGCCAGCAGTGAGGTCCTAGCGGGAGGAGTCGATGAGCAGTTCTTC. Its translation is CASSEVLAGGVDEQFF. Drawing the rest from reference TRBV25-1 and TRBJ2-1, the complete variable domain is EADIYQTPRYLVIGTGKKITLECSQTMGHDKMYWYQQDPGMELHLIHYSYGVNSTEKGDLSSESTVSRIRTEHFPLTLESARPSHTSQYLCASSEVLAGGVDEQFFGPGTRLTVL.

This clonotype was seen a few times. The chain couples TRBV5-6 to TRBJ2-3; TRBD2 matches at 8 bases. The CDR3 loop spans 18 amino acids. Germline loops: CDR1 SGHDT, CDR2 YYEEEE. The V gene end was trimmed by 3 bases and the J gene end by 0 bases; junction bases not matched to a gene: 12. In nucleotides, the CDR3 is TGTGCCAGCAGCTCCGAGGCATCCGGGACTAGGAGCACAGATACGCAGTATTTT. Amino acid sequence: CASSSEASGTRSTDTQYF.

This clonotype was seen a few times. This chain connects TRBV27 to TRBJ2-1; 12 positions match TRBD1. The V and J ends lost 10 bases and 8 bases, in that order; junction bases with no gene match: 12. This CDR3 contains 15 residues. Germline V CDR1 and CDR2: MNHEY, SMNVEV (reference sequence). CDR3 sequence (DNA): TGTGCCACTCGTCATGGGGACAGGGGGCAATATGAGCAGTTCTTC. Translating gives CATRHGDRGQYEQFF.

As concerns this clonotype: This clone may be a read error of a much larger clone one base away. DNA for the CDR3: TGTGCCAGCACCCCAACAGCCGTGGGAGCCAGTGAGCAGTTCTTC. Its protein product is CASTPTAVGASEQFF. The J gene is TRBJ2-1, the V gene TRBV7-6; a possible D gene is TRBD2 (5 bases). V shed 7 bases and J shed 9 bases, with 22 bases lying between them. The germline CDR1 and CDR2 sequences are SGHVS and FNYEAQ. There are 15 residues in the CDR3. The whole variable domain, filled in from reference TRBV7-6 and TRBJ2-1, reads GAGVSQSPRYKVTKRGQDVALRCDPISGHVSLYWYRQALGQGPEFLTYFNYEAQQDKSGLPNDRFSAERPEGSISTLTIQRTEQRDSAMYRCASTPTAVGASEQFFGPGTRLTVL.

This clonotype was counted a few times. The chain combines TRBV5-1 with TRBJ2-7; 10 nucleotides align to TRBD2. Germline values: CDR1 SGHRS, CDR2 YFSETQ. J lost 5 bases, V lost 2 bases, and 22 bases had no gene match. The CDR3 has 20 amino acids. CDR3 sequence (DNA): TGCGCCAGCAGCTTAGGTCTCAGCGGGGGGGGCAGGTTTTCGGTCGACGAGCAGTACTTC. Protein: CASSLGLSGGGRFSVDEQYF.

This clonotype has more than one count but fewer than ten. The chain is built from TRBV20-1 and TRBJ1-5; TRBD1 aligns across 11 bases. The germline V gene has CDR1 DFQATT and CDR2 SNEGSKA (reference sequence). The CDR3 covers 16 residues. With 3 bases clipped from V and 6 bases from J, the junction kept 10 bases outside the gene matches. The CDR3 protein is CSASGGTGGFSQPQHF. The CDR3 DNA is TGCAGTGCTAGTGGGGGGACAGGGGGGTTCAGTCAGCCCCAGCATTTT.

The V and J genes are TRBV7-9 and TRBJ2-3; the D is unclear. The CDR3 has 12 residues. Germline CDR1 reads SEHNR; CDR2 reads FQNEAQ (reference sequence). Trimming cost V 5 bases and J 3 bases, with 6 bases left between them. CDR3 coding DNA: TGTGCCAGCAGCCACGTGACAGATACGCAGTATTTT. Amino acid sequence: CASSHVTDTQYF.

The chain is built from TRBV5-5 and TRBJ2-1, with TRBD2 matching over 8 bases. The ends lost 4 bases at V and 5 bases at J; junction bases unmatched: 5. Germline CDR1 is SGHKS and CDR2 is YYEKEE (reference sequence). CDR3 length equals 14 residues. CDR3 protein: CASSVPGLDNEQFF. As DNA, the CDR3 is TGTGCCAGCAGCGTACCGGGACTAGACAATGAGCAGTTCTTC.